This T cell receptor (beta chain) was identified during a study of shared clonotypes between healthy human individuals. This CDR3 spans 15 amino acids. V gave up 2 bases and J gave up 0 bases, with 9 bases separating them. The germline V gene has CDR1 MGHDK and CDR2 SYGVNS. This clone was observed once. Sorted subsets were amplified in replicate PCRs using approximately 200 ng DNA, around 30,000 T cell genomes. Clones were sequenced by immunoSEQ multiplex PCR, and TCRdb holds only the in-frame ones, with some missing. The sample records some 650,000 clones, around 97% being singletons. The material sequenced was naive CD4+ T cells sorted from blood. Subset: CD45RA+ positively selected. The V call is TRBV25-1, the J call TRBJ2-3; D is unresolved. The clonotype originates from a woman under 40 in good health. CDR3 residues: CASSEGQYSTDTQYF. In nucleotides, the CDR3 is TGTGCCAGCAGTGAAGGCCAATATAGCACAGATACGCAGTATTTT.